This T cell receptor (beta chain) was captured in a study of a mutant IDH1 vaccine in newly diagnosed glioma. A remark on this clone: Its specificity is unknown.

Time point defined: week 5, during vaccination. Doses comprised 300 ug of mutant IDH1 20-mer peptide each, plus topical imiquimod. Data came from immunoSEQ multiplex PCR; TCRdb stores just in-frame clones and leaves some out. The sample has roughly 50,000 clones; 75% to 85% are singletons. The material sequenced was PBMCs, taken from a glioma patient whose treatment included an IDH1 peptide vaccine. The receptor's source is a man aged 25-40 years with glioma.

The CDR3 protein is CASKTGATSYEQYF. CDR3 bases: TGTGCCAGTAAGACCGGGGCCACCTCCTACGAGCAGTACTTC. The rearrangement joins TRBV19 to TRBJ2-7; D is perhaps TRBD1 or TRBD2 (5 bases each). CDR3 length: 14 residues. Per germline, CDR1 LNHDA and CDR2 SQIVND (reference sequence). V shed 7 bases and J shed 0 bases, with 13 bases lying between them.